This T cell receptor (beta chain) stems from a study of human T cells and chemical hapten exposure. Notes on the study in general: Patch test score rose with PT1 expanded TCR count, significant at thresholds 8, 16 and 32, not 4.

Time point given: patch test 1, 2 weeks after DPC sensitization. Treatment of the sample: therapeutic diphenylcyclopropenone sensitization with weekly scalp DPC. This clonotype was recorded at least ten times. The antigen remains unidentified. Germline CDR1 reads SEHNR; CDR2 reads FQNEAQ (reference sequence). Trimming left V 2 bases short and J 2 bases short, with 6 bases between. The CDR3 is made up of 14 amino acids. It was the library that attached unique molecular identifiers to individual cDNA molecules. TCRdb re-analysed the RACE reads in MiXCR, keeping a single row per CDR3 protein. This table has 95,000 to 130,000 distinct CDR3 sequences, about 12% appearing once.

This TCR came from a woman aged 50 to 60 with alopecia areata. Some clones in this sample may be carry-over from other donors' samples. The chain couples TRBV7-9 to TRBJ2-2; D is undetermined. Sequencing was performed on whole blood, taken in connection with sensitization to the hapten diphenylcyclopropenone (DPC). CDR3 protein: CASSLSQNTGELFF. The CDR3 DNA reads TGTGCCAGCAGCTTATCGCAAAACACCGGGGAGCTGTTTTTT.